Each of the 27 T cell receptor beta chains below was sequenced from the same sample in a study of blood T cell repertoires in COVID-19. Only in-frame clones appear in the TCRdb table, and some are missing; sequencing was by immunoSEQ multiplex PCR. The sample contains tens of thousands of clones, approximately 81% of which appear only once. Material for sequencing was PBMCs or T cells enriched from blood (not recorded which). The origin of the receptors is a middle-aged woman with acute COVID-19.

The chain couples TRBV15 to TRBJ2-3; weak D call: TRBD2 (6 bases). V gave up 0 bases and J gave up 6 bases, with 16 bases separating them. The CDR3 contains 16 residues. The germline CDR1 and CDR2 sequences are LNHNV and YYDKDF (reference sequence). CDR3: CATSRDRGGMADTQYF. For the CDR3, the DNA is TGTGCCACCAGCAGAGATCGGGGCGGGATGGCGGATACGCAGTATTTT. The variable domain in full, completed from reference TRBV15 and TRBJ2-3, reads DAMVIQNPRYQVTQFGKPVTLSCSQTLNHNVMYWYQQKSSQAPKLLFHYYDKDFNNEADTPDNFQSRRPNTSFCFLDIRSPGLGDTAMYLCATSRDRGGMADTQYFGPGTRLTVL.

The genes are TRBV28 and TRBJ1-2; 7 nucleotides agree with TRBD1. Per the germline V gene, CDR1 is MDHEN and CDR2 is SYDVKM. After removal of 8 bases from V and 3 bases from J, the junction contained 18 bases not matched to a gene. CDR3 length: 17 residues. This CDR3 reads CASWMTFGTAGDYGYTF. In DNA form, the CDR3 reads TGTGCCAGCTGGATGACCTTCGGGACAGCGGGGGACTATGGCTACACCTTC.

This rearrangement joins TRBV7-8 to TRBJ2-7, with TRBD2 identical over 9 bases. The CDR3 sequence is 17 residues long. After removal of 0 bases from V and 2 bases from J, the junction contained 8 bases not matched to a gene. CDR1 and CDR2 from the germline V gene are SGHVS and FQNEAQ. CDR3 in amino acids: CASSLALSGRTAYEQYF. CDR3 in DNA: TGTGCCAGCAGCTTAGCGCTCAGCGGGAGGACCGCCTACGAGCAGTACTTC.

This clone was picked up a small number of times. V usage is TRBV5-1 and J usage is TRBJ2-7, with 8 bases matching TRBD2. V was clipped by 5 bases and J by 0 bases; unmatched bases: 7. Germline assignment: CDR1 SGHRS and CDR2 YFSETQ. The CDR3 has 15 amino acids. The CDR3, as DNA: TGCGCCAGCAGACCGGGGGGGCCTAGCTCCTACGAGCAGTACTTC. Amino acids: CASRPGGPSSYEQYF.

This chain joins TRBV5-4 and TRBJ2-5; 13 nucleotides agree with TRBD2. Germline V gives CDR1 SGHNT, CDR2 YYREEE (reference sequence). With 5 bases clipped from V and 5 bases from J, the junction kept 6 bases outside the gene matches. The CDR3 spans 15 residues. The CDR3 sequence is CASSTTSGGRETQYF. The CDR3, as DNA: TGTGCCAGCAGTACGACTAGCGGGGGGAGGGAGACCCAGTACTTC.

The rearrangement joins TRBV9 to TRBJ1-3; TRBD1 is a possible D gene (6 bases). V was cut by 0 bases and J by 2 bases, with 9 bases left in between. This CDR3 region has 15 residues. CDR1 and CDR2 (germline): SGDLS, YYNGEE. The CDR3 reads CASSVVGGAGNTIYF. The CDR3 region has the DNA TGTGCCAGCAGCGTAGTTGGGGGCGCTGGAAACACCATATATTTT.

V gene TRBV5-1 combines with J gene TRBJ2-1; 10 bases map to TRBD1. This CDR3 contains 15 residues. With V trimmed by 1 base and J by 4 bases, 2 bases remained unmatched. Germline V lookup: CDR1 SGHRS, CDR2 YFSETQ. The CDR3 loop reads CASSLLGQGYNEQFF. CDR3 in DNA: TGCGCCAGCAGCTTGTTGGGACAGGGGTACAATGAGCAGTTCTTC. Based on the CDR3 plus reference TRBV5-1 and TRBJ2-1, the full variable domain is KAGVTQTPRYLIKTRGQQVTLSCSPISGHRSVSWYQQTPGQGLQFLFEYFSETQRNKGNFPGRFSGRQFSNSRSEMNVSTLELGDSALYLCASSLLGQGYNEQFFGPGTRLTVL.

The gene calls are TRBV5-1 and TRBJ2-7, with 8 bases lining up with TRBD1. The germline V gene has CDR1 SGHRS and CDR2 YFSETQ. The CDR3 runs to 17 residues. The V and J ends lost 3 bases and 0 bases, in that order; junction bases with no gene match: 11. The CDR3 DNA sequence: TGCGCCAGCAGCTCCTTCGGAGGGGACAGGAGCTCCTACGAGCAGTACTTC. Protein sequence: CASSSFGGDRSSYEQYF.

The chain's CDR3 is CASRPGGYTEAFF. In DNA, the CDR3 is TGCGCCAGCAGACCGGGGGGGTACACTGAAGCTTTCTTT. The chain has TRBV5-1 and TRBJ1-1, with a tentative D call TRBD1 (5 bases). The CDR3 spans 13 residues. The V and J ends lost 5 bases and 3 bases respectively, with 11 bases between them. Germline assignment: CDR1 SGHRS and CDR2 YFSETQ.

The CDR3 DNA reads TGTGCCAGCAGTGAACAGACTTCTCCCTGGGGAGTCTATGGCTACACCTTC. Protein sequence: CASSEQTSPWGVYGYTF. The chain couples TRBV6-1 to TRBJ1-2, with D uncertain. Germline CDR1 reads MNHNS; CDR2 reads SASEGT. The CDR3 has 17 residues. Deletions cut 2 bases from V and 4 bases from J, with 20 bases between.

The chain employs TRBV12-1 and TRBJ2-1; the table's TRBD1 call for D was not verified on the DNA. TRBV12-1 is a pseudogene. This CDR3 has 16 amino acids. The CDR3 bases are TGTGCCAGCAGCAATCCGGGACAGGGGGCTAGAAATGAGCAGTTCTTC. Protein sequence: CASSNPGQGARNEQFF.

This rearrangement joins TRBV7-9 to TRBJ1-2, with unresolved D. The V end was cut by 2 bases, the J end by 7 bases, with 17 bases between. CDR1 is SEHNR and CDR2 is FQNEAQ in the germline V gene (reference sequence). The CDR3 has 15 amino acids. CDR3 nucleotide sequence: TGTGCCAGCAGCTTATTGACACCCCGGGAGGGTGGCTACACCTTC. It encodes CASSLLTPREGGYTF.

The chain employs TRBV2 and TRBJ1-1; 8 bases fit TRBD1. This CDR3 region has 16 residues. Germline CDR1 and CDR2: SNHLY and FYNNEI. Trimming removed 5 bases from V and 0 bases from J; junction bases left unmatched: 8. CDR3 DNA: TGTGCCAGCAGTTGGACAGGGCTCAATATGAACACTGAAGCTTTCTTT. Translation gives CASSWTGLNMNTEAFF.

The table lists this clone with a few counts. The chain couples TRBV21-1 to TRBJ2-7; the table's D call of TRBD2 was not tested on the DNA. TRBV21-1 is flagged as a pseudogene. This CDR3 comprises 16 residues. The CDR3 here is CASSTASGLCKYEQYF. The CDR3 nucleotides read TGTGCCAGCAGCACAGCTAGCGGCTTATGTAAATACGAGCAGTACTTC.

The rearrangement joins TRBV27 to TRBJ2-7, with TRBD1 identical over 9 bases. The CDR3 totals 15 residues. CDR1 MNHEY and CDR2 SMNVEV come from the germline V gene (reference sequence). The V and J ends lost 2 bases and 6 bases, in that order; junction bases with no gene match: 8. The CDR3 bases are TGTGCCAGCAGTTTAACTCCGGGACAGGGTACCGAGCAGTACTTC. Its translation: CASSLTPGQGTEQYF.

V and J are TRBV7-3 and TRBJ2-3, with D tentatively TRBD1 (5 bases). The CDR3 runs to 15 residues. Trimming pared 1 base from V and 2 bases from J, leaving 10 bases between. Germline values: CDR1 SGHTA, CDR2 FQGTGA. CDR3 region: CASSLRGGVTDTQYF. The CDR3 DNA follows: TGTGCCAGCAGCTTAAGGGGCGGAGTCACAGATACGCAGTATTTT.

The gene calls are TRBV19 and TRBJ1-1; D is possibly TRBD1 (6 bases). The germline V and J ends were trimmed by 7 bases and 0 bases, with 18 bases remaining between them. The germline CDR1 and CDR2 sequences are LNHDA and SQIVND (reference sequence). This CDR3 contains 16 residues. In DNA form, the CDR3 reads TGTGCCAGTACCCCCGCGTGGGGGGGCGTGAACACTGAAGCTTTCTTT. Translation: CASTPAWGGVNTEAFF.

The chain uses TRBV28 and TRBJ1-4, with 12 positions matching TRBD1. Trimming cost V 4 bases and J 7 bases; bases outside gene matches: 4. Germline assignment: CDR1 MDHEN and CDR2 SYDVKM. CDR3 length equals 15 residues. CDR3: CASSSGTGGFEKLFF. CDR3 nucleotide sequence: TGTGCCAGCAGTTCCGGGACAGGGGGCTTTGAAAAACTGTTTTTT.

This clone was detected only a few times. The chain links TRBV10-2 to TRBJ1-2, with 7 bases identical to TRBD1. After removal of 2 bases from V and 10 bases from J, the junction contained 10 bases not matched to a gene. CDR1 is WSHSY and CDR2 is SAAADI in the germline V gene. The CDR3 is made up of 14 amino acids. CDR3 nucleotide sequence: TGCGCCAGCAGTGAGCTACAGGGGTCCGCTGACTACACCTTC. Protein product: CASSELQGSADYTF.

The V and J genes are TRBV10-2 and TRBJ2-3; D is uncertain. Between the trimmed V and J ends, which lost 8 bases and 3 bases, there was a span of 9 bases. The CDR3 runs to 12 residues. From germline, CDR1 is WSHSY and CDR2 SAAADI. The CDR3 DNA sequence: TGCGCCAGCTCCCCGGGTACAGATACGCAGTATTTT. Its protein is CASSPGTDTQYF.

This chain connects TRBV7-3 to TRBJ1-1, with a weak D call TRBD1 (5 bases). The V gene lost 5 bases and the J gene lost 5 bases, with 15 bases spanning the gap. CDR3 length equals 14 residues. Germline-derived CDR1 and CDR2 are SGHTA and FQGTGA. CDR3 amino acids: CASSKDGGSTEAFF. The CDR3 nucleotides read TGTGCCAGCAGCAAAGACGGGGGGAGTACTGAAGCTTTCTTT.

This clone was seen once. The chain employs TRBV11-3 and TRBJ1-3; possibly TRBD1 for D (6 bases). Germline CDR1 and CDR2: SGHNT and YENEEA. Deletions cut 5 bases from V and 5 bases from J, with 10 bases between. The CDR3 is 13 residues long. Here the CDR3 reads CASSQGYRNTIYF. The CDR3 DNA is TGTGCCAGCAGCCAGGGGTATAGAAACACCATATATTTT.

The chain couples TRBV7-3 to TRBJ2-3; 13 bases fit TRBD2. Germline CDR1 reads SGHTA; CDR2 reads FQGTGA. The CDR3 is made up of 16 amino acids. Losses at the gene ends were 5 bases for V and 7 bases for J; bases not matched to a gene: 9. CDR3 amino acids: CASSQRTSGGGNTQYF. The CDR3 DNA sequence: TGTGCCAGCAGCCAAAGGACTAGCGGGGGCGGAAATACGCAGTATTTT.

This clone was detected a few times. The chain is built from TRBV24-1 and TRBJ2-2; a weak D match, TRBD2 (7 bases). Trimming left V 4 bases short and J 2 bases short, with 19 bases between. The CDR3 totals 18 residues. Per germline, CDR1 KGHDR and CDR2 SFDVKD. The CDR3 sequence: CATSELGGVGLNTGELFF. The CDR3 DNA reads TGTGCCACCAGTGAGCTAGGGGGGGTTGGGCTCAACACCGGGGAGCTGTTTTTT.

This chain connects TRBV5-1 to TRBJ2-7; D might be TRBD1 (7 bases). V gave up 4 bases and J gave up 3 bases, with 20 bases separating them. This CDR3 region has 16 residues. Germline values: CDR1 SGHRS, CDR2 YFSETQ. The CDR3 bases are TGCGCCAGCAGCCCCACAGGGGAGGCGAGGGGCTACGAGCAGTACTTC. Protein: CASSPTGEARGYEQYF.

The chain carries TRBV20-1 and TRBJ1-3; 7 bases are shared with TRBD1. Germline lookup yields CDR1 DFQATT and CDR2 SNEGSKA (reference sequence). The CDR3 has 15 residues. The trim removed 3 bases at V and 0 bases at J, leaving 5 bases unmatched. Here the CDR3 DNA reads TGCAGTGCTAGTGCGACAGGGAGCTCTGGAAACACCATATATTTT. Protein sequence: CSASATGSSGNTIYF.

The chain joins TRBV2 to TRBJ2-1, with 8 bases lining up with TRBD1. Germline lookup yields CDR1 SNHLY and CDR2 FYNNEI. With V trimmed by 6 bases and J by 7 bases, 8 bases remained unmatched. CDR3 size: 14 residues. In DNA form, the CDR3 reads TGTGCCAGCAGATGGGACAGGCCACGAAATGAGCAGTTCTTC. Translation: CASRWDRPRNEQFF.